A selection of T cell receptor beta chains follows, all from one sample in a study of blood T cells in healthy people across ages. MiXCR was run by TCRdb on the 5' RACE reads, yielding one entry per CDR3 protein. The sample has fewer than 700,000 distinct CDR3 sequences; 47% are singletons. The specimen was blood. Receptors originate from a man at least 80 years old in good health. The CDR3 runs from the conserved cysteine through the conserved F or W. The D gene is left open where the match is weak. Clone size, where shown, is once, few, many, or a class for clones that have expanded.

j_call clone_size v_call d_call cdr3_nt cdr3_aa
TRBJ2-3 . TRBV12-3/TRBV12-4 . TGTGCCAGCAGGTCGGGACCATGGACAGATACGCAGTATTTT CASRSGPWTDTQYF
TRBJ1-5 . TRBV20-1 . TGCAGTGCTAGGATAGGTAGCAATCAGCCCCAGCATTTT CSARIGSNQPQHF
TRBJ1-2 . TRBV29-1 TRBD1 TGCAGCGTGACGCCCCCCGGGACAGGAAGTGGCTACACCTTC CSVTPPGTGSGYTF
TRBJ2-5 few TRBV24-1 . TGTGCCACCAGTGAACCAGGGTACCAAGAGACCCAGTACTTC CATSEPGYQETQYF
TRBJ1-1 many TRBV7-9 . TGTGCCAGCAGCGCCAGGGGACCGGGTATAAACACTGAAGCTTTCTTT CASSARGPGINTEAFF
TRBJ2-3 many TRBV29-1 TRBD2 TGCAGCGTTGATGCGGGGGGCACAGATACGCAGTATTTT CSVDAGGTDTQYF
TRBJ1-4 . TRBV7-2 TRBD1 TGTGCCAGCAGCTTAACCGGGACAGGGGGCAGTCCTAATGAAAAACTGTTTTTT CASSLTGTGGSPNEKLFF
TRBJ2-7 few TRBV20-1 . TGCAGTGCTAGAGACAGGGCATCCTCCTACGAGCAGTACTTC CSARDRASSYEQYF
TRBJ2-3 . TRBV21-1 . TGTGCCAGCAGCAAAGTGGCTGGCCAGGCAGGCACAGATACGCAGTATTTT CASSKVAGQAGTDTQYF
TRBJ2-1 few TRBV7-2 . TGTGCCAGCAGCCAGGACTGGAACAATGAGCAGTTCTTC CASSQDWNNEQFF
TRBJ1-1 many TRBV7-3 . TGTGCCAGCAGCCCGCGAGGGGGAAGCACTGAAGCTTTCTTT CASSPRGGSTEAFF
TRBJ2-1 . TRBV2 . TGTGCCAGTAGAACCAATGAGCAGTTCTTC CASRTNEQFF